In this sample, the clone carrying this T cell receptor beta chain turned up many times. Its specificity is not known. The data were obtained in a study of neurological immune-mediated disorders. General observations from the study: There was no clinical or MRI feature that showed an association with the multiple sclerosis repertoire cluster. None of the CDR3 amino acid sequences of expanded clones recurred across subjects, suggesting private repertoires in all groups. Falling below healthy controls, multiple sclerosis showed the least TCR clonal expansion, while HTLV-1-associated myelopathy showed the most.

TCRdb called the 5' RACE reads again in MiXCR, with one record for every CDR3 protein. This sample has over 55,000 distinct CDR3 sequences, with 2.5% found just once. This sequence was found in a man aged 45 to 65 with multiple sclerosis. The sample was PBMCs.

CDR3: CATAGQGTDTQYF. Written as DNA, the CDR3 is TGTGCCACCGCGGGGCAGGGCACAGATACGCAGTATTTT. The V gene is TRBV7-8, the J gene TRBJ2-3, with D possibly being TRBD2 (6 bases). Germline assignment: CDR1 SGHVS and CDR2 FQNEAQ. This CDR3 has 13 amino acids. Trimming cost V 10 bases and J 1 base, with 12 bases left between them. Based on the CDR3 plus reference TRBV7-8 and TRBJ2-3, the full variable domain is GAGVSQSPRYKVAKRGQDVALRCDPISGHVSLFWYQQALGQGPEFLTYFQNEAQLDKSGLPSDRFFAERPEGSVSTLKIQRTQQEDSAVYLCATAGQGTDTQYFGPGTRLTVL.